This T cell receptor (beta chain) was retrieved from a study of T cells in Graves' hyperthyroidism and ophthalmopathy. Overall study results and limits: Ophthalmopathy, as predicted by the model, came a median roughly 6.3 months after the prediction. In simple terms, a model built on 13 V-J features told ophthalmopathy apart from stable hyperthyroidism. The blood repertoire included most of the expanded thyroid clonotypes above 0.001.

Amplified TCR beta CDR3 regions came from RNA transcripts. Initially, a first-round RT-PCR of the TCR CDR3 employed the HTBI primer set. TCRdb ran MiXCR on the multiplex PCR reads and lists one entry per CDR3 protein. The sample yields about 590,000 distinct CDR3 sequences, 14% seen once. This clonotype occurred many times. Its antigen is unidentified. The ends were cut back, 0 bases at V and 0 bases at J, with 5 bases in the middle. Germline assignment: CDR1 MGHRA and CDR2 YSYEKL. The CDR3 loop spans 14 amino acids. V gene TRBV4-1 combines with J gene TRBJ1-1; no clear D. What was sequenced was blood. The receptor was isolated from a woman between 18 and 29 years old with Graves' ophthalmopathy. CDR3 coding DNA: TGCGCCAGCAGCCAAGATGAGATGAACACTGAAGCTTTCTTT. This encodes CASSQDEMNTEAFF.